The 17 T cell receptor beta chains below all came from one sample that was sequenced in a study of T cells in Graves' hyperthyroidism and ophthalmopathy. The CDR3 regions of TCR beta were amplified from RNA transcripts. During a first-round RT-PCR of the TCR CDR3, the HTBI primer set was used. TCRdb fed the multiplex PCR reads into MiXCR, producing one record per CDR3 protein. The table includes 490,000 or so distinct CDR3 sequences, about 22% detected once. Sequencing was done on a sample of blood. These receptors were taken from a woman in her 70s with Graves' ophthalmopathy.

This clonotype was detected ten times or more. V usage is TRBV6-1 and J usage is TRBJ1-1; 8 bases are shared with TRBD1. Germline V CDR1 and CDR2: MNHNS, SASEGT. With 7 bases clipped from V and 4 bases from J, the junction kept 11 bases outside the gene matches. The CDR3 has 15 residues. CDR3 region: CASTRTGRTPTEAFF. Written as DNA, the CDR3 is TGTGCCAGCACCCGGACAGGGAGAACACCCACTGAAGCTTTCTTT.

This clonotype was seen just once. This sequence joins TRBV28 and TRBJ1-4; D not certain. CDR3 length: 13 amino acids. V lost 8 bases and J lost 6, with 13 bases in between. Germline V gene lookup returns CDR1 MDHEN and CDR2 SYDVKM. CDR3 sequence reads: CASWALGDEKLFF. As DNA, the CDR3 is TGTGCCAGCTGGGCGTTAGGAGATGAAAAACTGTTTTTT. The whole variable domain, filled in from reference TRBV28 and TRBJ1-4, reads DVKVTQSSRYLVKRTGEKVFLECVQDMDHENMFWYRQDPGLGLRLIYFSYDVKMKEKGDIPEGYSVSREKKERFSLILESASTNQTSMYLCASWALGDEKLFFGSGTQLSVL.

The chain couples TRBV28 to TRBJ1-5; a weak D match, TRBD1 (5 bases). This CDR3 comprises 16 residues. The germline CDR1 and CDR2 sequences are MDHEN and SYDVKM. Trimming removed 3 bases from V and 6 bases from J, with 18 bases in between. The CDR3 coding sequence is TGTGCCAGCAGTTTTGGGCTTCAGGGTAGCCGTCAGCCCCAGCATTTT. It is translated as CASSFGLQGSRQPQHF.

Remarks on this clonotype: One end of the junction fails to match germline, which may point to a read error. CDR3 DNA sequence: TGTGCCAGCAGTCCCTCCCCCGGGGGGATGAACACCAGGGAGCTGTTTTTT. Residues: CASSPSPGGMNTRELFF. The rearrangement joins TRBV28 to TRBJ2-2; 7 bases are shared with TRBD2. The germline V gene encodes CDR1 MDHEN and CDR2 SYDVKM. The CDR3 sequence is 17 residues long.

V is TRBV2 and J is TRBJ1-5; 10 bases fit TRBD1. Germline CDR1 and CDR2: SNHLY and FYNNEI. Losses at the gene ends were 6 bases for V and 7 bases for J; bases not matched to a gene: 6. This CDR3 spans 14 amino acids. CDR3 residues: CASSDGTGDQPQHF. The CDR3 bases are TGTGCCAGCAGCGACGGGACAGGGGACCAGCCCCAGCATTTT.

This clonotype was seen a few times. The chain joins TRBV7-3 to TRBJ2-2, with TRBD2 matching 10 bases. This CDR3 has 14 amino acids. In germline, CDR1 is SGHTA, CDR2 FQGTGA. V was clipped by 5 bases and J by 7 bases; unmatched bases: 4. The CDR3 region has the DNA TGTGCCAGCAGCCCCGGGACTAGCGTCGGGGAGCTGTTTTTT. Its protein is CASSPGTSVGELFF.

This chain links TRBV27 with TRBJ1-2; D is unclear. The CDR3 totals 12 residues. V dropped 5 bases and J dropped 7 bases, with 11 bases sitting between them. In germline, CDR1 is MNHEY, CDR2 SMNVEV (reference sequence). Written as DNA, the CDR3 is TGTGCCAGCAGTCCTAACGGAGGTGGCTACACCTTC. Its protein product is CASSPNGGGYTF.

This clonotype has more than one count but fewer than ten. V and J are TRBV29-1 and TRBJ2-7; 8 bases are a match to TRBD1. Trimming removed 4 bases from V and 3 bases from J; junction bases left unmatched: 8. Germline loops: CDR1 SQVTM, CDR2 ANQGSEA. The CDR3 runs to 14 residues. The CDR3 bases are TGCAGCGTTGGAGGACAGGGTAGTAGCTACGAGCAGTACTTC. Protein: CSVGGQGSSYEQYF.

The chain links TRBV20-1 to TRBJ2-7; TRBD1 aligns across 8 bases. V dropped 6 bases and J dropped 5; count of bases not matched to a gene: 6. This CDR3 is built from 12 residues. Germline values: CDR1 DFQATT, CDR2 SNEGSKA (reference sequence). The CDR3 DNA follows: TGCAGTGCCACGGACAGGGCCCACGAGCAGTACTTC. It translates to CSATDRAHEQYF.

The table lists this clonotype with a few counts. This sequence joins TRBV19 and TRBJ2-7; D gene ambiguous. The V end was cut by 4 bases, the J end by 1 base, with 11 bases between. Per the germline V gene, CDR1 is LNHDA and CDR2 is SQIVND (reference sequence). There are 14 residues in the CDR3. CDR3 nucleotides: TGTGCCAGTAGTACCTTTCTAGGGTCCTACGAGCAGTACTTC. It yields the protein CASSTFLGSYEQYF.

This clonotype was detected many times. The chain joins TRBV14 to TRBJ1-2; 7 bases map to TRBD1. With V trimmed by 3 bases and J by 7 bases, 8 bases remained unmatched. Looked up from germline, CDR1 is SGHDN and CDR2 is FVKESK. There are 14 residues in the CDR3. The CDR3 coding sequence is TGTGCCAGCAGCCAGGACAGGAAGTTTGGTGGCTACACCTTC. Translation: CASSQDRKFGGYTF.

CDR3: CASSSGTLLNYGYTF. The CDR3, as DNA: TGTGCCAGCAGTTCAGGCACACTCCTGAACTATGGCTACACCTTC. The chain carries TRBV3-1 and TRBJ1-2; D is unresolved. Germline V gives CDR1 LGHDT, CDR2 YNNKEL (reference sequence). Trimming cost V 6 bases and J 2 bases, with 16 bases left between them. The CDR3 totals 15 residues.

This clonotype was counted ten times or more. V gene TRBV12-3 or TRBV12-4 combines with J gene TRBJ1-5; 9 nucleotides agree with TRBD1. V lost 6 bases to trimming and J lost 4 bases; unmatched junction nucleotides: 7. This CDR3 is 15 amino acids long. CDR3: CASSQRQGVNQPQHF. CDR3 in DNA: TGTGCCAGCAGCCAGAGACAGGGGGTTAATCAGCCCCAGCATTTT.

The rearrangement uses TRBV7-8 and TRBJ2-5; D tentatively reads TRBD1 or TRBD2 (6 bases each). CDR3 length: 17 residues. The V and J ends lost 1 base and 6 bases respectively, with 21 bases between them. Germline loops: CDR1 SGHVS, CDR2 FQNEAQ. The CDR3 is CASSLGLRGTKLKTQYF. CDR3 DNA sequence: TGTGCCAGCAGCTTAGGTCTCCGGGGGACAAAGCTTAAGACCCAGTACTTC.

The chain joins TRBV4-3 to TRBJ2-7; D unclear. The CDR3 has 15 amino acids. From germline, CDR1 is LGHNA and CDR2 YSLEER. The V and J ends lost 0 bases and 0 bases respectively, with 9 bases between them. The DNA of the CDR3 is TGCGCCAGCAGCCAAGATTTGGGCGGCTCCTACGAGCAGTACTTC. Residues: CASSQDLGGSYEQYF.

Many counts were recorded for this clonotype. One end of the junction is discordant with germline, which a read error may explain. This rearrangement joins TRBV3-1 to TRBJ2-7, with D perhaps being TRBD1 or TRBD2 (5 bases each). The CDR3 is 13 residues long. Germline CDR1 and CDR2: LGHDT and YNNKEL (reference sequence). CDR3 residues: CASSQVRGYEQYF. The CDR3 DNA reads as TGTGCCAGCAGTCAAGTGAGGGGTTACGAGCAGTACTTC.

Written as DNA, the CDR3 is TGTGCCATCAGTGACCGGGGTACTAGCAATCAGCCCCAGCATTTT. Protein sequence: CAISDRGTSNQPQHF. The chain couples TRBV10-3 to TRBJ1-5; D not certain. The ends were cut back, 3 bases at V and 0 bases at J, with 9 bases in the middle. CDR3 size: 15 residues. CDR1 is ENHRY and CDR2 is SYGVKD in the germline V gene.